Each of the 14 T cell receptor beta chains below was sequenced from the same sample in a study of CD8 T cells in ankylosing spondylitis. One entry per CDR3 protein results from TCRdb running MiXCR on the 5' RACE reads. Seen here are 150,000 to 200,000 distinct CDR3 sequences, approximately 20% observed once, and the top ten hold under 9%. The sequenced sample was blood, either unsorted or a sorted T cell fraction (not recorded which). The source is a male donor with ankylosing spondylitis or in good health (not recorded which).

CDR3: CASSTGSVQPQHF. The CDR3 region has the DNA TGTGCCAGCAGCACAGGGTCGGTTCAGCCCCAGCATTTT. The chain joins TRBV28 to TRBJ1-5; perhaps TRBD1 as D (6 bases). V dropped 6 bases and J dropped 6 bases, with 12 bases sitting between them. The CDR3 runs to 13 residues. Germline assignment: CDR1 MDHEN and CDR2 SYDVKM.

This clonotype was counted ten times or more. This rearrangement joins TRBV2 to TRBJ2-4; D is tentatively TRBD1 or TRBD2 (6 bases each). Germline V gene sequence: CDR1 SNHLY, CDR2 FYNNEI. Trimming shortened V by 6 bases and J by 0 bases, and 15 bases separated the two germline ends. The CDR3 loop spans 16 amino acids. The CDR3 is CASSELRGQAKNIQYF. Written as DNA, the CDR3 is TGTGCCAGCAGCGAACTGCGGGGACAAGCCAAAAACATTCAGTACTTC.

This clonotype showed up just a few times. CDR3 DNA: TGTGCCAGCAGTTTATCATTCCTGAGCTACGAGCAGTACTTC. Amino acids: CASSLSFLSYEQYF. V is TRBV27 and J is TRBJ2-7; no firm D call. Germline values: CDR1 MNHEY, CDR2 SMNVEV (reference sequence). The CDR3 runs to 14 residues. The germline V and J ends were trimmed by 0 bases and 3 bases, with 9 bases remaining between them.

This clonotype was seen a few times. CDR3 protein: CASSFGQGFGNTIYF. In nucleotides, the CDR3 is TGTGCCAGCAGTTTCGGACAGGGGTTTGGAAACACCATATATTTT. V and J are TRBV12-3 or TRBV12-4 and TRBJ1-3; TRBD1 matches 9 bases. This CDR3 region has 15 residues. The trim removed 3 bases at V and 3 bases at J, leaving 3 bases unmatched.

This clonotype was recorded at least ten times. The gene calls are TRBV5-1 and TRBJ2-3; D is perhaps TRBD1 (5 bases). This CDR3 contains 14 residues. V was clipped by 0 bases and J by 4 bases, with 9 bases between them. Germline V gene lookup returns CDR1 SGHRS and CDR2 YFSETQ. The CDR3 sequence is CASSLGAGSDTQYF. Here the CDR3 DNA reads TGCGCCAGCAGCTTGGGAGCAGGGTCAGATACGCAGTATTTT.

The table lists this clonotype with many counts. The rearrangement joins TRBV12-3 or TRBV12-4 to TRBJ2-2; D is ambiguous. This CDR3 is built from 13 residues. Trimming shortened V by 2 bases and J by 5 bases, and 6 bases separated the two germline ends. The CDR3 loop reads CASSLSRTGELFF. The CDR3 region has the DNA TGTGCCAGCAGTTTAAGCAGGACCGGGGAGCTGTTTTTT.

This clonotype was observed a handful of times. The chain employs TRBV6-5 and TRBJ2-1; 7 nucleotides align to TRBD1. The CDR3 has 19 residues. Germline loops: CDR1 MNHEY, CDR2 SVGAGI. V was clipped by 2 bases and J by 5 bases; unmatched bases: 18. This CDR3 is CASSYPKRTGRLVDNEQFF. In DNA form, the CDR3 reads TGTGCCAGCAGTTACCCAAAAAGGACAGGACGGCTAGTAGACAATGAGCAGTTCTTC.

This clonotype was recorded at least ten times. This chain links TRBV6-1 with TRBJ2-3; TRBD2 matches 8 bases. The CDR3 sequence is 15 residues long. V was pared by 8 bases and J by 5 bases, with 12 bases of the junction left unmatched. Germline CDR1 reads MNHNS; CDR2 reads SASEGT. CDR3 residues: CASAVTGGPGDTQYF. The CDR3 coding sequence is TGTGCCAGCGCCGTGACGGGAGGGCCGGGAGATACGCAGTATTTT.

This clonotype was seen many times. The V and J genes are TRBV20-1 and TRBJ2-7; TRBD1 might be the D (6 bases). V was shortened by 7 bases and J by 0 bases, with 16 bases between the two germline ends. Germline CDR1 is DFQATT and CDR2 is SNEGSKA (reference sequence). The CDR3 length is 14 residues. For the CDR3, the DNA is TGCAGTGAAAAAGGGACAATGAGCTCCTACGAGCAGTACTTC. Translation gives CSEKGTMSSYEQYF.

Ten or more counts support this clonotype. This chain links TRBV20-1 with TRBJ1-6; D is ambiguous. CDR3 length equals 12 residues. The V gene's germline CDR1 is DFQATT and CDR2 SNEGSKA (reference sequence). V lost 7 bases and J lost 7, with 11 bases in between. CDR3 sequence: CSVGQSNSPLHF. The CDR3 DNA reads TGCAGTGTAGGTCAGAGCAATTCACCCCTCCACTTT.

The V gene is TRBV6-1, the J gene TRBJ1-1; D may be TRBD1 (6 bases). Trimming cost V 11 bases and J 1 base, with 14 bases left between them. CDR1 is MNHNS, CDR2 SASEGT, per germline. The length of the CDR3 is 13 residues. The CDR3: CAGGGSWNTEAFF. The CDR3 DNA sequence: TGTGCCGGAGGGGGATCTTGGAACACTGAAGCTTTCTTT.

This chain uses TRBV5-1 with TRBJ1-1; D unclear. Trimming took off 4 bases at V and 1 base at J, with 11 bases between the two ends. Germline-derived CDR1 and CDR2 are SGHRS and YFSETQ. This CDR3 is built from 14 residues. The CDR3 DNA reads as TGCGCCAGCAGCCAAAACCCAGGGAACACTGAAGCTTTCTTT. Protein sequence: CASSQNPGNTEAFF.

This clonotype was seen ten or more times. J is TRBJ2-2 and V is TRBV5-1; TRBD1 is a possible D gene (5 bases). V was trimmed by 3 bases and J by 7 bases, leaving 16 bases between them. The CDR3 is 15 residues long. Germline assignment: CDR1 SGHRS and CDR2 YFSETQ. CDR3 bases: TGCGCCAGCAGCTCCGGATCAGGGATGGGCGGGGAGCTGTTTTTT. Protein sequence: CASSSGSGMGGELFF. Variable domain in full (rest from reference TRBV5-1 and TRBJ2-2): KAGVTQTPRYLIKTRGQQVTLSCSPISGHRSVSWYQQTPGQGLQFLFEYFSETQRNKGNFPGRFSGRQFSNSRSEMNVSTLELGDSALYLCASSSGSGMGGELFFGEGSRLTVL.

This chain links TRBV28 with TRBJ2-1; D is possibly TRBD1 (7 bases). The germline gives CDR1 MDHEN, CDR2 SYDVKM. Trimming took 7 bases from V and 7 from J, leaving 23 bases between them. The CDR3 runs 16 residues. The CDR3 sequence: CASIQGGGGLTNEQFF. Written as DNA, the CDR3 is TGTGCCAGCATCCAGGGTGGAGGGGGCCTTACGAATGAGCAGTTCTTC.